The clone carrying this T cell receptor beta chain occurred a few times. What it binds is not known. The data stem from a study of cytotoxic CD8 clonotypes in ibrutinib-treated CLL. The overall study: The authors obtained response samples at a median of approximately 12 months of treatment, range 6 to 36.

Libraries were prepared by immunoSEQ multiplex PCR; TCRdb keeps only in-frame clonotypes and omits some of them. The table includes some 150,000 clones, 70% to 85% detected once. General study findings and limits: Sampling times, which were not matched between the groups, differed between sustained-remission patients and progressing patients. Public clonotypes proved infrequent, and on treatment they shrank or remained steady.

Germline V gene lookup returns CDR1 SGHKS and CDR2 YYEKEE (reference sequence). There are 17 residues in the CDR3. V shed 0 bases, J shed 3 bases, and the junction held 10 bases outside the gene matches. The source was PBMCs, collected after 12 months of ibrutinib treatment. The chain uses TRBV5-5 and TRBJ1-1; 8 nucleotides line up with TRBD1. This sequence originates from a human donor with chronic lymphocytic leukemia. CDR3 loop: CASSLGQGRAVDTEAFF. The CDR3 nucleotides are TGTGCCAGCAGCTTGGGACAGGGGCGGGCGGTAGACACTGAAGCTTTCTTT.